The 27 T cell receptor beta chains reported below all come from one sample, sequenced in a study of T cells in Graves' hyperthyroidism and ophthalmopathy. Amplification of TCR beta CDR3 regions used RNA as the template. A set of HTBI primers served as the primers for a first-round RT-PCR of the TCR CDR3. One entry per CDR3 protein results from TCRdb running MiXCR on the multiplex PCR reads. This table has around 570,000 distinct CDR3 sequences, around 20% appearing once. The sequencing sample was made of blood. The receptors derive from a middle-aged man with Graves' ophthalmopathy.

This clonotype was detected ten times or more. The chain links TRBV28 to TRBJ2-1, with a tentative D call TRBD1 (6 bases). CDR3 length: 17 amino acids. CDR1 is MDHEN and CDR2 is SYDVKM in the germline V gene. V was clipped by 3 bases and J by 1 base, with 16 bases between them. The CDR3 protein is CASSFFWGRESYNEQFF. The CDR3 region has the DNA TGTGCCAGCAGTTTCTTTTGGGGGCGAGAATCCTACAATGAGCAGTTCTTC.

This clonotype was recorded many times. V is TRBV18 and J is TRBJ1-2, with D perhaps matching TRBD1 (6 bases). Germline lookup yields CDR1 KGHSH and CDR2 LQKENI. Trimming removed 4 bases at V and 4 bases at J, with 10 bases between. The CDR3 has 13 amino acids. The CDR3, as DNA: TGTGCCAGCTCACTCGCGGACAGCTATGGCTACACCTTC. Encoded protein: CASSLADSYGYTF.

V gene TRBV7-2 combines with J gene TRBJ2-3; TRBD2 might be the D (6 bases). The germline V gene encodes CDR1 SGHTA and CDR2 FQGNSA. There are 16 residues in the CDR3. Trimming stripped 5 bases from V and 2 bases from J, with 17 bases between. CDR3 region: CASSPPGLPHTDTQYF. CDR3 sequence (DNA): TGTGCCAGCAGCCCCCCCGGACTACCTCACACAGATACGCAGTATTTT.

This rearrangement joins TRBV18 to TRBJ2-1, with 7 bases lining up with TRBD2. This CDR3 region has 15 residues. V lost 2 bases and J lost 4; bases outside the gene matches: 5. Germline CDR1 KGHSH, CDR2 LQKENI. The CDR3 loop reads CASSPISGVYNEQFF. For the CDR3, the DNA is TGTGCCAGCTCACCAATCAGCGGGGTATACAATGAGCAGTTCTTC.

The table lists this clonotype with many counts. The V gene is TRBV7-9, the J gene TRBJ2-5, with a possible D match to TRBD2 (7 bases). Germline V gene lookup returns CDR1 SEHNR and CDR2 FQNEAQ (reference sequence). Trimming removed 5 bases from V and 4 bases from J, with 14 bases in between. The CDR3 runs 14 residues. The CDR3, as DNA: TGTGCCAGCAGCGAGCTAAGGGGGGGAGAGACCCAGTACTTC. Translating it yields CASSELRGGETQYF.

V is TRBV6-2 or TRBV6-3 and J is TRBJ1-4; D remains unclear. Deletions cut 2 bases from V and 1 base from J, with 8 bases between. Germline V gene data show CDR1 as MNHEY and CDR2 as SVGEGT. The CDR3 has 15 residues. The CDR3 nucleotides read TGTGCCAGCAGTTACCTGCGACTAACTAATGAAAAACTGTTTTTT. Protein product: CASSYLRLTNEKLFF.

The J gene is TRBJ2-2, the V gene TRBV12-3 or TRBV12-4; D is unclear. Trimming stripped 5 bases from V and 9 bases from J, with 13 bases between. CDR3 size: 13 residues. The CDR3 here is CASSDLLNWELFF. The CDR3 DNA is TGTGCCAGCAGTGACCTACTTAACTGGGAGCTGTTTTTT.

At least ten counts were recorded for this clonotype. The chain is built from TRBV30 and TRBJ1-1; D is ambiguous. The V gene lost 3 bases and the J gene lost 0 bases, with 8 bases spanning the gap. Germline lookup yields CDR1 GTSNPN and CDR2 SVGIG (reference sequence). The CDR3 spans 13 residues. CDR3: CAWRSDLNTEAFF. The CDR3 region has the DNA TGTGCCTGGAGGAGCGATTTGAACACTGAAGCTTTCTTT.

The rearrangement uses TRBV7-3 and TRBJ2-5; D remains ambiguous. The CDR3 covers 11 residues. The germline CDR1 and CDR2 sequences are SGHTA and FQGTGA. Trimming stripped 3 bases from V and 10 bases from J, with 9 bases between. DNA of the CDR3: TGTGCCAGCAGCTTGGAAAGGAACCAGTACTTC. It codes for CASSLERNQYF.

This chain connects TRBV5-1 to TRBJ2-2, with no clear D. Germline CDR1 is SGHRS and CDR2 is YFSETQ. There are 13 residues in the CDR3. The ends were cut back, 7 bases at V and 9 bases at J, with 16 bases in the middle. The CDR3 DNA sequence: TGCGCCAGCGGTACGGTCGAAGACCGGGAGCTGTTTTTT. It encodes CASGTVEDRELFF.

This clonotype was detected many times. The CDR3 protein is CSATGTLVRETQYF. In DNA, the CDR3 is TGCAGTGCAACCGGGACATTGGTCCGGGAGACCCAGTACTTC. The chain couples TRBV20-1 to TRBJ2-5; D may be TRBD1 (6 bases). Trimming removed 6 bases at V and 5 bases at J, with 19 bases between. There are 14 residues in the CDR3. The V gene's germline CDR1 is DFQATT and CDR2 SNEGSKA (reference sequence).

This chain uses TRBV6-5 with TRBJ2-5, with D maybe TRBD2 (6 bases). The V gene's germline CDR1 is MNHEY and CDR2 SVGAGI. Trimming removed 2 bases at V and 5 bases at J, with 15 bases between. The CDR3 has 15 residues. CDR3: CASSYGGGSRETQYF. The DNA of the CDR3 is TGTGCCAGCAGTTACGGCGGAGGGAGTCGGGAGACCCAGTACTTC.

Note on this clonotype: A single base separates this from a much larger clone, so it may be a read error. The chain links TRBV6-2 or TRBV6-3 to TRBJ2-1; the match to TRBD2 covers 7 bases. The CDR3 loop spans 18 amino acids. Germline V CDR1 and CDR2: MNHEY, SVGEGT. DNA of the CDR3: TGTGGCAGCAGTTACTCCTCCTACGGCAGCGGGGAGTACAATGAGCAGTTCTTC. Translation gives CGSSYSSYGSGEYNEQFF.

This clonotype was picked up one time. A single base separates this from a much larger clone, so it may be a read error. The chain couples TRBV11-2 to TRBJ2-1, with 12 bases fitting TRBD2. CDR3 length: 15 amino acids. Germline values: CDR1 SGHAT, CDR2 FQNNGV. This CDR3 reads CASSLGTSGDNKQFF. The CDR3 region has the DNA TGTGCCAGCAGCTTAGGGACTAGCGGGGACAATAAGCAGTTCTTC.

The chain uses TRBV28 and TRBJ1-3; D is undetermined. CDR3 length: 17 amino acids. Trimming left V 2 bases short and J 0 bases short, with 14 bases between. Germline CDR1 reads MDHEN; CDR2 reads SYDVKM. The chain's CDR3 is CASSLPAGYGSGNTIYF. CDR3 bases: TGTGCCAGCAGTTTACCCGCCGGGTATGGCTCTGGAAACACCATATATTTT.

This clonotype has a handful of counts. This chain uses TRBV7-8 with TRBJ1-3, with no clear D. The CDR3 runs to 18 residues. V was trimmed by 1 base and J by 0 bases, leaving 16 bases between them. Per the germline V gene, CDR1 is SGHVS and CDR2 is FQNEAQ. The CDR3 bases are TGTGCCAGCAGCTTAGTATTAGGCCTGGTGGGCTCTGGAAACACCATATATTTT. It translates to CASSLVLGLVGSGNTIYF. Filled out from reference TRBV7-8 and TRBJ1-3, the complete variable domain reads GAGVSQSPRYKVAKRGQDVALRCDPISGHVSLFWYQQALGQGPEFLTYFQNEAQLDKSGLPSDRFFAERPEGSVSTLKIQRTQQEDSAVYLCASSLVLGLVGSGNTIYFGEGSWLTVV.

This clonotype was recorded many times. CDR3 sequence (DNA): TGTGCCAGCAGCTCCTCACAGGGGGTCACTGAAGCTTTCTTT. Encoded protein: CASSSSQGVTEAFF. The chain combines TRBV7-8 with TRBJ1-1, with 8 bases aligning to TRBD1. Germline CDR1 reads SGHVS; CDR2 reads FQNEAQ. With V trimmed by 4 bases and J by 4 bases, 5 bases remained unmatched. The CDR3 is 14 amino acids.

In its sample, this clonotype was seen many times. The chain couples TRBV7-2 to TRBJ2-7, with 8 bases matching TRBD2. The CDR3 runs to 15 residues. J was trimmed by 3 bases and V by 5 bases; bases with no gene match: 9. CDR1 is SGHTA and CDR2 is FQGNSA in the germline V gene. The CDR3 DNA reads as TGTGCCAGCAGCCCAAGCATGGCGGGAGGCTACGAGCAGTACTTC. Translating it yields CASSPSMAGGYEQYF. Variable domain in full (rest from reference TRBV7-2 and TRBJ2-7): GAGVSQSPSNKVTEKGKDVELRCDPISGHTALYWYRQSLGQGLEFLIYFQGNSAPDKSGLPSDRFSAERTGGSVSTLTIQRTQQEDSAVYLCASSPSMAGGYEQYFGPGTRLTVT.

This rearrangement joins TRBV5-6 to TRBJ2-7; TRBD2 might be the D (6 bases). Trimming stripped 4 bases from V and 3 bases from J, with 29 bases between. From germline, CDR1 is SGHDT and CDR2 YYEEEE. The CDR3 length is 19 residues. CDR3 sequence (DNA): TGTGCCAGCAGCCTAACAAGCGGACATCGACTAGTAAGGTACTACGAGCAGTACTTC. Protein sequence: CASSLTSGHRLVRYYEQYF. The full variable domain, with the rest looked up from reference TRBV5-6 and TRBJ2-7, is DAGVTQSPTHLIKTRGQQVTLRCSPKSGHDTVSWYQQALGQGPQFIFQYYEEEERQRGNFPDRFSGHQFPNYSSELNVNALLLGDSALYLCASSLTSGHRLVRYYEQYFGPGTRLTVT.

About this clonotype: Lacking the conserved final phenylalanine or tryptophan, this CDR3 likely reflects a read error. The V and J genes are TRBV12-3 or TRBV12-4 and TRBJ1-2, with a weak D call TRBD1 (6 bases). The CDR3 is 15 residues long. Trimming left V 6 bases short and J 2 bases short, with 16 bases between. The CDR3 DNA reads TGTGCCAGCAGCCCTTCATGGACAGTCAACTATGGCTACACCCTC. It encodes CASSPSWTVNYGYTL.

This clonotype was detected many times. CDR3 residues: CASIPGSSTEAFF. The CDR3 DNA follows: TGTGCCAGCATCCCGGGAAGTTCTACTGAAGCTTTCTTT. V and J are TRBV7-9 and TRBJ1-1; D call uncertain. Germline assignment: CDR1 SEHNR and CDR2 FQNEAQ (reference sequence). The CDR3 sequence is 13 residues long. The V end lost 7 bases, the J end lost 5 bases, and 14 bases lay between the germline ends.

The rearrangement joins TRBV2 to TRBJ2-7; D not certain. V lost 2 bases, J lost 0 bases, and 8 bases lay in between. The CDR3 has 14 amino acids. The germline V gene has CDR1 SNHLY and CDR2 FYNNEI. CDR3 DNA: TGTGCCAGCAGTGAACGTCCCAGCTCCTACGAGCAGTACTTC. Translated: CASSERPSSYEQYF.

This chain connects TRBV2 to TRBJ2-7; the D gene is possibly TRBD1 (5 bases). The CDR3 contains 14 residues. V lost 6 bases and J lost 2, with 14 bases in between. CDR1 and CDR2 (germline): SNHLY, FYNNEI. The CDR3: CASRGWQGPYEQYF. In nucleotides, the CDR3 is TGTGCCAGCAGGGGGTGGCAGGGTCCCTACGAGCAGTACTTC.

The V call is TRBV6-1, the J call TRBJ2-5; unclear D gene. Trimming shortened V by 2 bases and J by 10 bases, and 5 bases separated the two germline ends. CDR1 MNHNS and CDR2 SASEGT come from the germline V gene. The CDR3 has 10 residues. The CDR3 loop is CASSESIQYF. CDR3 nucleotides: TGTGCCAGCAGTGAAAGTATCCAGTACTTC.

Regarding this clonotype: Since a much larger clone is just one base distant, this may be a read error. The rearrangement links TRBV2 to TRBJ2-5; D is possibly TRBD2 (5 bases). CDR3 length: 13 amino acids. Germline V lookup: CDR1 SNHLY, CDR2 FYNNEI. Trimming removed 4 bases at V and 12 bases at J, with 18 bases between. DNA for the CDR3: TGTGCCAGCAGTGCGCGGGTCAGCCCTGGGGAGTACTTC. Its protein product is CASSARVSPGEYF.

This clonotype has only a few counts. V and J are TRBV6-1 and TRBJ2-7; D call uncertain. Germline loops: CDR1 MNHNS, CDR2 SASEGT. The ends were cut back, 2 bases at V and 2 bases at J, with 13 bases in the middle. The CDR3 is made up of 15 amino acids. This chain's CDR3 is CASSEPFVPPYEQYF. CDR3 in DNA: TGTGCCAGCAGTGAACCTTTTGTCCCCCCCTACGAGCAGTACTTC.

This clonotype was found a few times. The chain links TRBV6-1 to TRBJ1-5; perhaps TRBD1 as D (5 bases). This CDR3 region has 14 residues. The germline V gene encodes CDR1 MNHNS and CDR2 SASEGT. Trimming pared 7 bases from V and 4 bases from J, leaving 14 bases between. CDR3 sequence: CASTDRFGNQPQHF. The CDR3 DNA is TGTGCCAGCACTGACAGATTCGGGAATCAGCCCCAGCATTTT.